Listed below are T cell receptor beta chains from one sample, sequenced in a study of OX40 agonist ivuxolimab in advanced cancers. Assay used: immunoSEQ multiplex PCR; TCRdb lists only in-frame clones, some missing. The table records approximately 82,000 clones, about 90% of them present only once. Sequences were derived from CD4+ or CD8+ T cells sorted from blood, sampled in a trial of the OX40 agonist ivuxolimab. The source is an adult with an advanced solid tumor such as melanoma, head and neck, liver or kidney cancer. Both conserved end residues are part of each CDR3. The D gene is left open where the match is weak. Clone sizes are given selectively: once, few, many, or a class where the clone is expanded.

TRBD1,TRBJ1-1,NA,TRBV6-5,CASSYRQGGNTEAFF,TGTGCCAGCAGTTACCGACAGGGTGGGAACACTGAAGCTTTCTTT
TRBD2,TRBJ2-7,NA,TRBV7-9,CASSPWGGEGYEQYF,TGTGCCAGCAGCCCCTGGGGGGGAGAGGGGTACGAGCAGTACTTC
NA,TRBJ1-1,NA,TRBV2,CASTQWPTNTEAFF,TGTGCCAGCACTCAGTGGCCAACGAACACTGAAGCTTTCTTT
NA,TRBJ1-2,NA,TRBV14,CASSSQRMYGYTF,TGTGCCAGCAGCTCACAGAGAATGTATGGCTACACCTTC
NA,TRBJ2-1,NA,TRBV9,CASSPAAGYNEQFF,TGTGCCAGCAGCCCCGCTGCGGGTTACAATGAGCAGTTCTTC
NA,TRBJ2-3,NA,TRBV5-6,CASSEDITDTQYF,TGTGCCAGCAGCGAGGACATTACAGATACGCAGTATTTT
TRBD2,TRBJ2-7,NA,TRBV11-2,CASSLDEASGTKLTQYF,TGTGCCAGCAGCTTAGATGAGGCTAGCGGGACCAAACTAACGCAGTACTTC
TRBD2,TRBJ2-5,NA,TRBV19,CASSITGGRQETQYF,TGTGCCAGTAGTATCACGGGAGGGCGACAAGAGACCCAGTACTTC
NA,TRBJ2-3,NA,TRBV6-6,CASRKRASGFTDTQYF,TGTGCTAGCAGGAAACGGGCGTCGGGGTTCACAGATACGCAGTATTTT
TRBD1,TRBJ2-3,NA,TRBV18,CASSPGTGRGDTQYF,TGTGCCAGCTCACCAGGGACAGGGAGGGGAGATACGCAGTATTTT
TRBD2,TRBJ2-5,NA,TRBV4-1,CASSRQTGTSGNEETQYF,TGCGCCAGCAGCCGACAGACCGGGACTAGCGGGAATGAAGAGACCCAGTACTTC
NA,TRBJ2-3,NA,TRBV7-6,CASSLQGADTQYF,TGTGCCAGCAGCCTACAGGGTGCAGATACGCAGTATTTT
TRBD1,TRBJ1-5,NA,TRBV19,CASSRGTGRSGQPQHF,TGTGCCAGTAGTAGGGGGACAGGGAGGAGTGGACAGCCCCAGCATTTT
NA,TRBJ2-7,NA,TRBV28,CASGWANEQYF,TGTGCCAGCGGGTGGGCGAACGAGCAGTACTTC
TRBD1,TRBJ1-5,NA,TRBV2,CARGTEWDQPQHF,TGTGCCAGAGGGACAGAGTGGGATCAGCCCCAGCATTTT
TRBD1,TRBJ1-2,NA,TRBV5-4,CASSLPTGGSYGYTF,TGTGCCAGCAGCTTGCCCACAGGGGGTTCCTATGGCTACACCTTC
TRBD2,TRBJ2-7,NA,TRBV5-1,CASSPLKLAGGSYYEQYF,TGCGCCAGCAGCCCTCTAAAACTAGCGGGAGGATCCTACTACGAGCAGTACTTC
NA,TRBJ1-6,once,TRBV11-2,CASSLAVGLSPLHF,TGTGCCAGCAGCTTAGCGGTAGGGCTCTCACCCCTCCACTTT
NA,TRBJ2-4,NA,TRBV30,CAWEDPGTAKNIQYF,TGTGCCTGGGAAGACCCCGGGACCGCAAAAAACATTCAGTACTTC
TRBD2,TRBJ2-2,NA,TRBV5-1,CASSKEASGIGELFF,TGCGCCAGTTCGAAAGAAGCTAGCGGGATCGGGGAGCTGTTTTTT
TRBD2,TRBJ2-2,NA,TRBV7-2,CASSSLAGVAGELFF,TGTGCCAGCAGCTCCCTAGCGGGAGTGGCCGGGGAGCTGTTTTTT
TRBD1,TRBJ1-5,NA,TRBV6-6,CASSYDREDLQPQHF,TGTGCCAGCAGTTACGACAGGGAGGATCTTCAGCCCCAGCATTTT
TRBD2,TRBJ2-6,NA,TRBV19,CASSPRGGTQSSGANVLTF,TGTGCCAGTAGTCCCCGGGGGGGTACCCAATCTTCTGGGGCCAACGTCCTGACTTTC
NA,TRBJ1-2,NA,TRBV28,CASSLVQDYGYTF,TGTGCCAGCAGTTTAGTTCAGGACTATGGCTACACCTTC
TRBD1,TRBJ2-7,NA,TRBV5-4,CASSSKGQGAGEQYF,TGTGCCAGCAGCTCGAAGGGACAGGGGGCTGGCGAGCAGTACTTC
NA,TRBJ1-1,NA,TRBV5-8,CASSRGRGGRKNTEAFF,TGTGCCAGCAGCCGCGGGAGAGGGGGACGGAAGAACACTGAAGCTTTCTTT
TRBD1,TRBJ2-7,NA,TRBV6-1,CASSELRTGIGYEQYF,TGTGCCAGCAGTGAATTGAGGACAGGGATCGGATACGAGCAGTACTTC
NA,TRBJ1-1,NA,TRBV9,CASSVDPQNTEAFF,TGTGCCAGCAGCGTAGACCCGCAGAACACTGAAGCTTTCTTT
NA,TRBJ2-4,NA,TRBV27,CASSYNIKNIQYF,TGTGCCAGCAGTTATAATATCAAAAACATTCAGTACTTC
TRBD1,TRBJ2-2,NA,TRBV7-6,CASSQGTGGIGELFF,TGTGCCAGCAGCCAAGGGACAGGGGGGATCGGGGAGCTGTTTTTT
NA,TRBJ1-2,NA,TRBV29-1,CSVDITAYGYTF,TGCAGCGTTGATATCACAGCCTATGGCTACACCTTC
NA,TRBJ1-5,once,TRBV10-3,CAIRNSGARVLSNQPQHF,TGTGCCATCAGAAATTCCGGGGCCCGAGTCCTGAGCAATCAGCCCCAGCATTTT
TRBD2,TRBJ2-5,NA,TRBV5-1,CASSLVGTAGVETQYF,TGCGCCAGCAGCTTGGTGGGGACCGCGGGAGTCGAGACCCAGTACTTC
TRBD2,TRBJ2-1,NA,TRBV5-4,CASSISGRSYNEQFF,TGTGCCAGCAGCATTAGCGGGAGAAGCTACAATGAGCAGTTCTTC
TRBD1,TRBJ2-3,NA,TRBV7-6,CASSLLGTDTDTQYF,TGTGCCAGCAGCTTACTCGGGACAGACACAGATACGCAGTATTTT
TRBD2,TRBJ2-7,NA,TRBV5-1,CASSLSAGGDEQYF,TGCGCCAGCAGCTTGTCTGCGGGAGGGGACGAGCAGTACTTC
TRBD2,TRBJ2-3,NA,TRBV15,CATSRVGVSLAGKYF,TGTGCCACCAGCAGAGTCGGGGTTTCGCTAGCGGGCAAGTATTTT
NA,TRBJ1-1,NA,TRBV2,CASGLGGAPTEAFF,TGTGCCAGCGGACTCGGGGGGGCGCCCACTGAAGCTTTCTTT